This T cell receptor (beta chain) was documented in a study of T cells in Graves' hyperthyroidism and ophthalmopathy. Thyroid ultrasound and orbital computed tomography, with clinical symptoms and serum thyroxine and TRAb, informed diagnoses. The germline V gene encodes CDR1 MNHEY and CDR2 SVGEGT. This CDR3 has 16 residues. Trimming at V came to 2 bases and at J to 8 bases, leaving 6 bases not matched to a gene. TCR beta CDR3 sequences were amplified from RNA transcripts. Initially, a first-round RT-PCR of the TCR CDR3 employed the HTBI primer set. TCRdb re-derived calls from the multiplex PCR reads in MiXCR, one entry per CDR3 protein. This sample yields around 600,000 distinct CDR3 sequences, of which approximately 14% are seen a single time; less than 9.5% belongs to the top ten.

The source material was blood. The chain combines TRBV6-2 or TRBV6-3 with TRBJ2-1, with 13 nucleotides matching TRBD2. The clonotype comes from a woman in her 30s with Graves' hyperthyroidism. The CDR3 coding sequence is TGTGCCAGCAGTTACGGCGGGACTAGCGGGATGGATGAGCAGTTCTTC. This gives the protein CASSYGGTSGMDEQFF.